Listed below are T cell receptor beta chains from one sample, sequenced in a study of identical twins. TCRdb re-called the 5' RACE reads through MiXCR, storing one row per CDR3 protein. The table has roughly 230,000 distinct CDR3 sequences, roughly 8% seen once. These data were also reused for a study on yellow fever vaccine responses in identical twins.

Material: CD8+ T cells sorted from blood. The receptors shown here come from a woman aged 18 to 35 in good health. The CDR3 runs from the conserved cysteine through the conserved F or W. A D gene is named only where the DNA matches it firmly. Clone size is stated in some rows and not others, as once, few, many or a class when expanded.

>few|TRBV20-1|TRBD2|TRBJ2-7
TGCAGTGCTAGAGATCAGGCTAGCGGGACCTACGAGCAGTACTTC
CSARDQASGTYEQYF
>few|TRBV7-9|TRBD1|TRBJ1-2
TGTGCCAGCAGCAATAGACAGGGGCGGGACTATGGCTACACCTTC
CASSNRQGRDYGYTF
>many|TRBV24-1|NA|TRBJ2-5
TGTGCCACGCGTTCGGGGGCCCAAGAGACCCAGTACTTC
CATRSGAQETQYF
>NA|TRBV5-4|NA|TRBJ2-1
TGTGCCAGCTTCGGGACTCCCTACAATGAGCAGTTCTTC
CASFGTPYNEQFF
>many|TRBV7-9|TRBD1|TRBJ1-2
TGTGCCAGCAGCTTGCGGACAGGGGAGGAGGATGGCTACACCTTC
CASSLRTGEEDGYTF
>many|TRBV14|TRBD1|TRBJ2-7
TGTGCCAGCAGCCCATACAGGGGCGAGCAGTACTTC
CASSPYRGEQYF
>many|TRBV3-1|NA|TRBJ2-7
TGTGCCAGCAGCCAAGATAGCGGCAGCTCCTACGAGCAGTACTTC
CASSQDSGSSYEQYF
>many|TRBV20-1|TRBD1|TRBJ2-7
TGCAGTGCTAGAGCCCGGGACAGCCACCCCTACGAGCAGTACTTC
CSARARDSHPYEQYF
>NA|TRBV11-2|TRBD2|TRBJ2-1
TGTGCCAGCAGCTTGGGACTAGCGGGAGGGGATGAGCAGTTCTTC
CASSLGLAGGDEQFF
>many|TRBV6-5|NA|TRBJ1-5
TGTGCCAGCAGTTACGTTTCAGTCGAACGGGGCAATCAGCCCCAGCATTTT
CASSYVSVERGNQPQHF
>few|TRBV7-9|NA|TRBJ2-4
TGTGCCAGCAGCTTATCCGCCAGCGGTATGGACAAAAACATTCAGTACTTC
CASSLSASGMDKNIQYF
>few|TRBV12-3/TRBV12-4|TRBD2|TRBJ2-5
TGTGCCAGCATGGGCGGGGCTAGCGGTTACCAAGAGACCCAGTACTTC
CASMGGASGYQETQYF
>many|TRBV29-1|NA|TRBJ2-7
TGCAGCGTTGAGGGGGAAGGAGCCTACGAGCAGTACTTC
CSVEGEGAYEQYF
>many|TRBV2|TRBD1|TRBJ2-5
TGTGCCAGCGTTCGTGGTCACCGGGACAGGGGAAAAGAGACCCAGTACTTC
CASVRGHRDRGKETQYF
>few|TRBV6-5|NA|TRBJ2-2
TGTGCCAGCAGTTACGGCACAGGTTGGAACACCGGGGAGCTGTTTTTT
CASSYGTGWNTGELFF
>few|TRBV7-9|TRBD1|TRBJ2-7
TGTGCCAGCAACAAACGGGACAGGGATCCCTACGAGCAGTACTTC
CASNKRDRDPYEQYF
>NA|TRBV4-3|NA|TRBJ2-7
TGCGCCAGCAGCCAAGCGCGCGACAGACGCTACGAGCAGTACTTC
CASSQARDRRYEQYF
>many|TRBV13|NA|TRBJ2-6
TGTGCCAGCAGCTTTCTCTCTGGGGCCAACGTCCTGACTTTC
CASSFLSGANVLTF
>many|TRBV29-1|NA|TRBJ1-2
TGCAGCGTTGAAAGGGCGGATAACTATGGCTACACCTTC
CSVERADNYGYTF
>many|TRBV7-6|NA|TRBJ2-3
TGTGCCAGCAGCTTAGTCTTGTCGGATACGCAGTATTTT
CASSLVLSDTQYF
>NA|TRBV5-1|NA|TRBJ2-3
TGCGCCAGCAGCTTGTTCGGACTCCGCACAGATACGCAGTATTTT
CASSLFGLRTDTQYF
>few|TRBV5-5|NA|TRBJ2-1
TGTGCCAGCAGCCAAGGCTACAATGAGCAGTTCTTC
CASSQGYNEQFF
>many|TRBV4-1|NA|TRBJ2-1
TGCGCCAGCAGCCAAGACTACGGTGAGCAGTTCTTC
CASSQDYGEQFF
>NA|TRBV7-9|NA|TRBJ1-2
TGTGCCAGCAGCTTGGACAGACAGAACTATGGCTACACCTTC
CASSLDRQNYGYTF
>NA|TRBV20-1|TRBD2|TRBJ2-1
TGCAGTGCCTGGACTAGCGGGGGGACCTCGGCGTTCTTC
CSAWTSGGTSAFF
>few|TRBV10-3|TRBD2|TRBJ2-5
TGTGCCATCAGTGGGACTAGCGGGGACCTCCAAGAGACCCAGTACTTC
CAISGTSGDLQETQYF
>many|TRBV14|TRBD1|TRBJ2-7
TGTGCCAGCAGCCACACGATCGACAGGGCAGGACCCTACGAGCAGTACTTC
CASSHTIDRAGPYEQYF
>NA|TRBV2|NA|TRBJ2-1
TGTGCCAGCATGGGGGGGCGGTACAATGAGCAGTTCTTC
CASMGGRYNEQFF
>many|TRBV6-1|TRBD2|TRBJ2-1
TGTGCCAGCAGTCCACGACTAGCGGGTACAATGAGCTCCTACAATGAGCAGTTCTTC
CASSPRLAGTMSSYNEQFF
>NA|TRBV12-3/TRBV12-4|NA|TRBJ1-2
TGTGCCAGCAGCCAACTCTATGGCTACACCTTC
CASSQLYGYTF
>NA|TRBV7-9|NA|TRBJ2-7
TGTGCCAGCAGCCCCCCGGCGGGCAACGAGCAGTACTTC
CASSPPAGNEQYF
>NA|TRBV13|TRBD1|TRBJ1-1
TGTGCCAGCAGCTCACCGGGACAGGGAGGGAACACTGAAGCTTTCTTT
CASSSPGQGGNTEAFF
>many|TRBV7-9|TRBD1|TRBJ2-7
TGTGCCAGCAGTTCCGGGACAGGGAGCTCCTACGAGCAGTACTTC
CASSSGTGSSYEQYF
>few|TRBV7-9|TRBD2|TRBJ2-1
TGTGCCAGCAGACCCGGGGGGGTAACGGGTGAGCAGTTCTTC
CASRPGGVTGEQFF
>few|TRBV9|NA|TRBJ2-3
TGTGCCAGCAGCGCCAATCGACAGAGCTCCACAGATACGCAGTATTTT
CASSANRQSSTDTQYF
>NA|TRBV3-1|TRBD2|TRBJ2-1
TGTGCCAGCAGCCTCGACGACGGGGGGGCCCCGGGAGTCTTC
CASSLDDGGAPGVF
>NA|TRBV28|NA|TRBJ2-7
TGTGCCAGCAGTTTATCGGCGGGACCCTACGAGCAGTACTTC
CASSLSAGPYEQYF
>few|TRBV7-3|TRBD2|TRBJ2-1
TGTGCCAGCAGCTTAATGGAGGTTAGCGGGGGTTCCTACAATGAGCAGTTCTTC
CASSLMEVSGGSYNEQFF
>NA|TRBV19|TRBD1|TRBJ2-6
TGTGCCAGCACGACAGGGCCCTCTGGGGCCAACGTCCTGACTTTC
CASTTGPSGANVLTF
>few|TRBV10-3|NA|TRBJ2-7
TGTGCCACCTTATCAGAAGAGGGAGGCTACGAGCAGTACTTC
CATLSEEGGYEQYF
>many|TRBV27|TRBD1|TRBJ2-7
TGTGCCAGCAGTCCAGGGACAGGGGTTTCCGAGCAGTACTTC
CASSPGTGVSEQYF
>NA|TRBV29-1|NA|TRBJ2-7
TGCAGCGTTATATCCCCAGGGGATATTTTCTACGAGCAGTACTTC
CSVISPGDIFYEQYF
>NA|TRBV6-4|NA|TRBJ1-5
TGTGCCAGCAGTGACGGGAGGGGGGGCAATCAGCCCCAGCATTTT
CASSDGRGGNQPQHF
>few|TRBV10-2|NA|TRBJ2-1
TGCGCCAGCAGTGAGTCGAAAGGACTGGCCGACATATACCTCTCCTACAATGAGCAGTTCTTC
CASSESKGLADIYLSYNEQFF
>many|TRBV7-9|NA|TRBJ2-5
TGTGCCAGCAGCTTACCCGGGCAAGAGACCCAGTACTTC
CASSLPGQETQYF
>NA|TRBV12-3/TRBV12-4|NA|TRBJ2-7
TGTGCCAGCAGTTTTGGGGGAAGGGGCTACGAGCAGTACTTC
CASSFGGRGYEQYF